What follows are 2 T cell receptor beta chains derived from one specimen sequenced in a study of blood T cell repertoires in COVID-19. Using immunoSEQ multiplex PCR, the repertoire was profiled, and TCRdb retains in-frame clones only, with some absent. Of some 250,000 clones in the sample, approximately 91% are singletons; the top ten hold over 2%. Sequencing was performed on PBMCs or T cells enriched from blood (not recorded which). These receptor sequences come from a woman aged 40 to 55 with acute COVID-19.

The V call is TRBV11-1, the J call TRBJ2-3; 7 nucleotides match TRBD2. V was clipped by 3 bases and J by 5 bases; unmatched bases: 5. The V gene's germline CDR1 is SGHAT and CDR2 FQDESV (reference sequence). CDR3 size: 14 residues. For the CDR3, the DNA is TGTGCCAGCAGCTTGGAGCGGGGAGGAGATACGCAGTATTTT. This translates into CASSLERGGDTQYF.

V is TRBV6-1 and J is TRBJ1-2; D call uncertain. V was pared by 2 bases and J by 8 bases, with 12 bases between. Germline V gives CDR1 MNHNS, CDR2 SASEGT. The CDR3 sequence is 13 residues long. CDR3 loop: CASSEWERQGYTF. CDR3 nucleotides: TGTGCCAGCAGTGAATGGGAGCGGCAGGGCTACACCTTC.